This T cell receptor (beta chain) was documented in a study of T cells expressing NK-cell markers. Study findings and constraints: HCMV specificity was not established for the expanded NKG2C+ T cell clones. In a handful of donors, dominant CD3+CD56+NKG2C+ clones formed roughly 1.0-7.5% of CD8+ cells. Similarly, these clonotypes led the CD3+CD56-NKG2C+ fraction as well in a few donors.

With regard to this clonotype: Its antigen remains unknown.

It was by 5'RACE template switching with UMIs that TCR beta cDNA was made. TCRdb reanalyzed the 5' RACE reads, giving one entry per CDR3 protein sequence and no DNA. The table counts about 390,000 distinct CDR3 sequences; about 10% lies in the top ten. This CDR3 is built from 12 residues. V usage is TRBV12-3 or TRBV12-4 and J usage is TRBJ1-2. The clonotype comes from a woman aged 45-65 years in good health. The material sequenced was blood T cells: a sorted CD56 or NKG2C T cell subset, CD4+ or CD8+ T cells, or bulk PBMC T cells (not recorded which). This chain's CDR3 is CASSLEIAGYTF.